Below, one T cell receptor beta chain is given with its context. Assay: immunoSEQ multiplex PCR; the TCRdb copy retains only in-frame clones and omits some. This table holds about 730,000 clones, 70% to 90% found once. This record comes from a study of shared T cell receptors in the human thymus. V shed 3 bases and J 0 bases; nucleotides not matched to a gene: 10. The length of the CDR3 is 17 residues. Germline-derived CDR1 and CDR2 are WSHSY and SAAADI. This sample was also put to use in a study of human thymus T cells. That paper adds: Infants served as donors; they were healthy and Finnish and were having corrective surgery for congenital heart defects. Both thymic and peripheral blood repertoires showed apparently biased V and J usage. Overlap was high between thymic repertoires from unrelated individuals, as reported in related research.

The material sequenced was thymocytes. The clonotype originates from a girl under three years old with a congenital heart defect. The chain couples TRBV10-2 to TRBJ1-1; 7 bases align to TRBD1. The CDR3: CASSDLNEGQLNTEAFF. Written as DNA, the CDR3 is TGCGCCAGCAGTGACCTAAACGAGGGACAGTTGAACACTGAAGCTTTCTTT.